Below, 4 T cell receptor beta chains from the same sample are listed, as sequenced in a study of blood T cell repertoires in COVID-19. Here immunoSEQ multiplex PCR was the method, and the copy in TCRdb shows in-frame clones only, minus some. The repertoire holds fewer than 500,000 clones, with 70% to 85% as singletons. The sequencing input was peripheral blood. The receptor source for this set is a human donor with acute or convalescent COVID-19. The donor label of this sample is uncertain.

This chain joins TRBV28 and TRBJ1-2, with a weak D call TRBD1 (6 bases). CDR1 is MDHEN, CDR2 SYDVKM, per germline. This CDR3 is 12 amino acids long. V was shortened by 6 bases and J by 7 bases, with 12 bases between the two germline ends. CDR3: CASSRDIFGYTF. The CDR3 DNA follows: TGTGCCAGCAGCCGGGACATTTTTGGCTACACCTTC.

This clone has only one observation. CDR3 in amino acids: CASKPLGSGGAVAQYF. The CDR3 DNA follows: TGTGCCAGCAAACCTTTGGGTAGCGGGGGAGCTGTGGCGCAGTATTTT. This chain joins TRBV11-2 and TRBJ2-3, with 9 bases matching TRBD2. Losses at the gene ends were 7 bases for V and 10 bases for J; bases not matched to a gene: 18. Germline CDR1 reads SGHAT; CDR2 reads FQNNGV. This CDR3 has 16 residues.

The CDR3 loop reads CASSTTGGDSNQPQHF. CDR3 bases: TGTGCCAGTAGTACGACAGGGGGTGATAGCAATCAGCCCCAGCATTTT. The gene calls are TRBV19 and TRBJ1-5, with 9 bases fitting TRBD1. CDR3 size: 16 residues. J gave up 0 bases and V 4 bases, and 4 bases lay outside the gene matches. CDR1 is LNHDA and CDR2 is SQIVND in the germline V gene (reference sequence).

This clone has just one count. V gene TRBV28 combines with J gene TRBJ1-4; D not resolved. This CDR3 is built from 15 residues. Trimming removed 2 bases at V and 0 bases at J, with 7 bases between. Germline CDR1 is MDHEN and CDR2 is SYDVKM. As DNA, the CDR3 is TGTGCCAGCAGTTTACCGGGATCAACTAATGAAAAACTGTTTTTT. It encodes CASSLPGSTNEKLFF.